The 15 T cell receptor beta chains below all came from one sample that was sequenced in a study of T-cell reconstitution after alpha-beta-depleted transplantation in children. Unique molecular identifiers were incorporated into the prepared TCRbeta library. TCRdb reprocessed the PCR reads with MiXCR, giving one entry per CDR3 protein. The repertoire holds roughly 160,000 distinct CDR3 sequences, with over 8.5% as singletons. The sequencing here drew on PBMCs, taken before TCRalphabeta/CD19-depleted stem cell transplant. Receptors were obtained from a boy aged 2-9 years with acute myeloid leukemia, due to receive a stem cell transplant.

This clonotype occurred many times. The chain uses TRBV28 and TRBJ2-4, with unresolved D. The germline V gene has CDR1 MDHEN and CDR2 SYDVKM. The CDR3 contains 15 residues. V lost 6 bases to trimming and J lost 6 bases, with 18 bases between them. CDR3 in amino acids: CASSPDPLGANIQYF. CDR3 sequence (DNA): TGTGCCAGCAGCCCCGACCCCCTAGGAGCAAACATTCAGTACTTC. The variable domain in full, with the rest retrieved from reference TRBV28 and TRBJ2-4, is DVKVTQSSRYLVKRTGEKVFLECVQDMDHENMFWYRQDPGLGLRLIYFSYDVKMKEKGDIPEGYSVSREKKERFSLILESASTNQTSMYLCASSPDPLGANIQYFGAGTRLSVL.

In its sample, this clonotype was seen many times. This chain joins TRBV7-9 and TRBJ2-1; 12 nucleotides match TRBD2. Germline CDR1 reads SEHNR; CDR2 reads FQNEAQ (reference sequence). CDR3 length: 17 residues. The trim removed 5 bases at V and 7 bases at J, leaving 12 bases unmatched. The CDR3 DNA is TGTGCCAGCAGCCCCCTAGCGGGAGGGCCAAGGGGGAATGAGCAGTTCTTC. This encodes CASSPLAGGPRGNEQFF.

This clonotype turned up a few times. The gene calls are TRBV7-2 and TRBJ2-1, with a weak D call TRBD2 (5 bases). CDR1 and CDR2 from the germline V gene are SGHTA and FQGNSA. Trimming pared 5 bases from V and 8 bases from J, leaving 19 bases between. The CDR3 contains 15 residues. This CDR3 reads CASSRSGPPLHEQFF. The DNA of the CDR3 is TGTGCCAGCAGCCGAAGCGGCCCCCCACTACATGAGCAGTTCTTC. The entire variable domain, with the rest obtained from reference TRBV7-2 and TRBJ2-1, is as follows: GAGVSQSPSNKVTEKGKDVELRCDPISGHTALYWYRQSLGQGLEFLIYFQGNSAPDKSGLPSDRFSAERTGGSVSTLTIQRTQQEDSAVYLCASSRSGPPLHEQFFGPGTRLTVL.

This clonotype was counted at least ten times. In nucleotides, the CDR3 is TGTGCCAGCAGCTTAGCGCATCTCGGGCGGAAAATACACACCGGGGAGCTGTTTTTT. The encoded protein is CASSLAHLGRKIHTGELFF. The chain recombines TRBV7-6 with TRBJ2-2; unclear D gene. The germline CDR1 and CDR2 sequences are SGHVS and FNYEAQ. V lost 0 bases to trimming and J lost 3 bases, with 20 bases between them. This CDR3 has 19 residues.

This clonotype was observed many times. In DNA, the CDR3 is TGTGCCAGCAGCAAAGTGTATGGGGATTCACCCCTCCACTTT. It codes for CASSKVYGDSPLHF. The gene calls are TRBV21-1 and TRBJ1-6. TRBV21-1 is recorded as a pseudogene. This CDR3 is 14 amino acids long.

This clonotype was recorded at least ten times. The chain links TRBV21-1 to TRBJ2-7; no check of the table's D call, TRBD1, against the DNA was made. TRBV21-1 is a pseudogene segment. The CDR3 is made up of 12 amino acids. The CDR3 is CASSTCTYEQYV. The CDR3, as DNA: TGTGCCAGCAGCACCTGTACCTACGAGCAGTACGTC.

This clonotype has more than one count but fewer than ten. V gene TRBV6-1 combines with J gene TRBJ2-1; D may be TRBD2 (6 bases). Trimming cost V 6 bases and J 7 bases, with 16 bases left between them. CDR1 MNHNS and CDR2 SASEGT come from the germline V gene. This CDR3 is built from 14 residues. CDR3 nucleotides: TGTGCCAGCAGGCCCTCGCGGGATTATAATGAGCAGTTCTTC. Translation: CASRPSRDYNEQFF.

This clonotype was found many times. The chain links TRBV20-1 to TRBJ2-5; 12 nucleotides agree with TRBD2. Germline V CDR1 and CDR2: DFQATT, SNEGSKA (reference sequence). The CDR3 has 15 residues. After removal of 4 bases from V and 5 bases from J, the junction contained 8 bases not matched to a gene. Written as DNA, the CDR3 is TGCAGTGCTAAACTAGCGGGGGGCCAGGCTGAGACCCAGTACTTC. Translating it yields CSAKLAGGQAETQYF.

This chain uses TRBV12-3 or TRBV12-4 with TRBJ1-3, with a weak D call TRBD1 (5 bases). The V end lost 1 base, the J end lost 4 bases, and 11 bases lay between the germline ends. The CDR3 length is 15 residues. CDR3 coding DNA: TGTGCCAGCAGTTTAGGAGGGGCTCTAGGAAACACCATATATTTT. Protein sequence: CASSLGGALGNTIYF.

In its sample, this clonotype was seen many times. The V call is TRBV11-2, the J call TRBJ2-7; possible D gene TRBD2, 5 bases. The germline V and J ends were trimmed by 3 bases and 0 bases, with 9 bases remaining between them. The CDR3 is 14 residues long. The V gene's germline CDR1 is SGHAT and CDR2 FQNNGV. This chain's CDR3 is CASSFGGPSYEQYF. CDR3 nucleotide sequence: TGTGCCAGCAGCTTCGGCGGGCCCTCCTACGAGCAGTACTTC.

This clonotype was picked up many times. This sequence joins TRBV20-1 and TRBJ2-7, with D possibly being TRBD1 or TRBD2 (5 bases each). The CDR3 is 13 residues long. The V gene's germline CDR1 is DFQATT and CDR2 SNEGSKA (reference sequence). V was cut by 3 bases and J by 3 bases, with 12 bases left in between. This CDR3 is CSASGDAIYEQYF. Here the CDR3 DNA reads TGCAGTGCTAGTGGGGACGCCATCTACGAGCAGTACTTC.

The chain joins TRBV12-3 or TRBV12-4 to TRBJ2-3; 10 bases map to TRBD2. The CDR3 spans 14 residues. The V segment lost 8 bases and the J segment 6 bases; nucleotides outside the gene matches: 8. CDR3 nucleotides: TGTGCCAGCTCGAGCGGGGGGGCCTCTGATACGCAGTATTTT. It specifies CASSSGGASDTQYF.

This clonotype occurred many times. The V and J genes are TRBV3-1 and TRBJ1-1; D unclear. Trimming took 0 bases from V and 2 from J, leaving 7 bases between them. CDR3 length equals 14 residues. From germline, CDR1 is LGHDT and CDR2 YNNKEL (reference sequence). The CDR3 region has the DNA TGTGCCAGCAGCCAAGATTTACCTAACACTGAAGCTTTCTTT. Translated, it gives CASSQDLPNTEAFF.

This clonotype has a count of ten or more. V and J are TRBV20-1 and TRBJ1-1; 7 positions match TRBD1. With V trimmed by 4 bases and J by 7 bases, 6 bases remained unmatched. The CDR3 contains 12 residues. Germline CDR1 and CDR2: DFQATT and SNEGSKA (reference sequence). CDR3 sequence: CSAKTGTGEAFF. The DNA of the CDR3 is TGCAGTGCTAAGACAGGGACGGGTGAAGCTTTCTTT.

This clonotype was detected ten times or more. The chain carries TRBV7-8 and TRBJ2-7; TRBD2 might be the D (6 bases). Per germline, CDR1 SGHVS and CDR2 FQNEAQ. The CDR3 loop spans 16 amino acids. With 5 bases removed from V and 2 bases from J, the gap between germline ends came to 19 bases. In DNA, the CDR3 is TGTGCCAGCAGCCTCCGGGGGAGGCCTCAGACCTACGAGCAGTACTTC. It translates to CASSLRGRPQTYEQYF. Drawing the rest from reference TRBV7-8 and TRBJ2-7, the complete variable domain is GAGVSQSPRYKVAKRGQDVALRCDPISGHVSLFWYQQALGQGPEFLTYFQNEAQLDKSGLPSDRFFAERPEGSVSTLKIQRTQQEDSAVYLCASSLRGRPQTYEQYFGPGTRLTVT.